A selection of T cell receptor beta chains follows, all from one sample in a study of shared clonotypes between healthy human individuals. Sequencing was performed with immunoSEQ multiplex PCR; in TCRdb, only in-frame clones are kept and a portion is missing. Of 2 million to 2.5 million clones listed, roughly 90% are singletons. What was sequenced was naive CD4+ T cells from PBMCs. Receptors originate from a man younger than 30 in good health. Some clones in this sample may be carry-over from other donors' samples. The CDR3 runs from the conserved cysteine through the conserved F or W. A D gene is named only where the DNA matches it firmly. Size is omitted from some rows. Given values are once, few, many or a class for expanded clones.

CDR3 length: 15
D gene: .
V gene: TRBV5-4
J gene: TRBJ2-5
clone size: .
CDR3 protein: CASSFSTRVRETQYF
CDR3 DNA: TGTGCCAGCAGCTTCTCGACACGAGTTCGGGAGACCCAGTACTTC

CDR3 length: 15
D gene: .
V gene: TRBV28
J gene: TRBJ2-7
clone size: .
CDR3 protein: CASRIPDRGSYEQYF
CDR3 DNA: TGTGCCAGTCGAATCCCCGACCGGGGATCCTACGAGCAGTACTTC

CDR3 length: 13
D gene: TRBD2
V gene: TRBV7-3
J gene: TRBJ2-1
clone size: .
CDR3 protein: CASSLSLAEGQFF
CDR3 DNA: TGTGCCAGCAGCTTAAGCCTAGCGGAGGGGCAGTTCTTC

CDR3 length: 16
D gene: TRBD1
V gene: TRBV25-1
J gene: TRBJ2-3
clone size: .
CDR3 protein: CASSEYGTGLTDTQYF
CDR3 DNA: TGTGCCAGCAGTGAATATGGGACAGGGCTCACAGATACGCAGTATTTT

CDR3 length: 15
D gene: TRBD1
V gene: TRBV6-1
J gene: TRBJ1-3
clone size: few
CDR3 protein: CASDRERFSGNTIYF
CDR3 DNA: TGTGCCAGCGACAGGGAAAGGTTCTCTGGAAACACCATATATTTT

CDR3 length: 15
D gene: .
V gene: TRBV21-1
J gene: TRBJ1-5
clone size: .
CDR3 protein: CASSKRDRPNQPQHF
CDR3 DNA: TGTGCCAGCAGCAAAAGGGACAGGCCCAATCAGCCCCAGCATTTT

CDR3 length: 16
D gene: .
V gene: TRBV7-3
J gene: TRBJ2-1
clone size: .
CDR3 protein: CASSPQGPSTYNEQFF
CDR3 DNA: TGTGCCAGCAGCCCACAGGGACCTTCCACGTACAATGAGCAGTTCTTC

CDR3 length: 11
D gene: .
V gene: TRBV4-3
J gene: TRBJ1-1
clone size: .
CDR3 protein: CASSKGGEAFF
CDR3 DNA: TGCGCCAGCAGCAAGGGGGGTGAAGCTTTCTTT

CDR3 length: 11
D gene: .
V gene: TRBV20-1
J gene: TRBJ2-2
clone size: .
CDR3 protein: CSARSTGELFF
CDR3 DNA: TGCAGTGCTAGGTCTACCGGGGAGCTGTTTTTT

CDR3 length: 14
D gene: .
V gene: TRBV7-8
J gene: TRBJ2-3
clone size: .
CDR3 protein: CASSFGLSTDTQYF
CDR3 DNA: TGTGCCAGCAGCTTCGGACTGAGCACAGATACGCAGTATTTT

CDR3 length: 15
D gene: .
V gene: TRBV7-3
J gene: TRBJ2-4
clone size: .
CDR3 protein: CASSTEVLTKNIQYF
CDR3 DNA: TGTGCCAGCAGTACCGAGGTACTTACCAAAAACATTCAGTACTTC

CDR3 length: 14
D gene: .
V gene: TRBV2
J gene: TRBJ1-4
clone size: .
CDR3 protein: CASSDGGANEKLFF
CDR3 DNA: TGTGCCAGCAGTGATGGAGGGGCTAATGAAAAACTGTTTTTT

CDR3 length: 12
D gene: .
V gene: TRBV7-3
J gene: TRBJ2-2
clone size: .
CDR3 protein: CASSSRAGELFF
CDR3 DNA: TGTGCCAGCAGTTCTCGGGCCGGGGAGCTGTTTTTT

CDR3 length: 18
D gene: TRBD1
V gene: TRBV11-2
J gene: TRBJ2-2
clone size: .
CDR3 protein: CASSLAAGTGANTGELFF
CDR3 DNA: TGTGCCAGCAGCTTAGCGGCCGGGACAGGGGCTAACACCGGGGAGCTGTTTTTT

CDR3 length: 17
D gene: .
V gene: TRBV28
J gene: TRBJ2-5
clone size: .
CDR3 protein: CASTSPGTAGLQETQYF
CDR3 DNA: TGTGCCAGCACCTCACCCGGGACGGCAGGACTCCAAGAGACCCAGTACTTC

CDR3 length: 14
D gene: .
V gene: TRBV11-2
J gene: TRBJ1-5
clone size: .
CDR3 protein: CASSLDMGVGPQHF
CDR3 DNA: TGTGCCAGCAGCTTAGATATGGGGGTAGGGCCCCAGCATTTT

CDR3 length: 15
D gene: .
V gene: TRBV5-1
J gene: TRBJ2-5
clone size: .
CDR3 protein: CASSLERGFRETQYF
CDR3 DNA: TGCGCCAGCAGCTTGGAACGGGGTTTTAGGGAGACCCAGTACTTC

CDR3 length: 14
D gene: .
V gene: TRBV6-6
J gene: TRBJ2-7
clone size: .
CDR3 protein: CASSYSSGRFEQYF
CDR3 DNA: TGTGCCAGCAGTTACTCGAGCGGCCGATTCGAGCAGTATTTC

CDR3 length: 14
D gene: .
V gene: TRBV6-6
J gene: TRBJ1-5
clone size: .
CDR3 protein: CASSYRGGDQPQHF
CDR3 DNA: TGTGCCAGCAGTTACCGGGGTGGGGATCAGCCCCAGCATTTT

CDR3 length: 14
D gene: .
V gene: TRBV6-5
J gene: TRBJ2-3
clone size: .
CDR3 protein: CASSYSRVADTQYF
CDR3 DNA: TGTGCCAGCAGTTACTCCCGGGTAGCAGATACGCAGTATTTT

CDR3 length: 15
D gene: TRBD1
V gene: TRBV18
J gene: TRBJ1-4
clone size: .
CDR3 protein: CASSPRTGRNEKLFF
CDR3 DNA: TGTGCCAGCTCACCAAGGACAGGGCGAAATGAAAAACTGTTTTTT

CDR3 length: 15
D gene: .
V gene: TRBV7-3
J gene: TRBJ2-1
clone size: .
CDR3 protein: CASSLTGGPYNEQFF
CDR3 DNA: TGTGCCAGCAGCTTAACGGGAGGCCCCTACAATGAGCAGTTCTTC

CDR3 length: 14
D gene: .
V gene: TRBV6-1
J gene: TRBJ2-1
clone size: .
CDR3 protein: CASSPYGVYNEQFF
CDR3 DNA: TGTGCCAGCAGTCCGTATGGAGTCTACAATGAGCAGTTCTTC

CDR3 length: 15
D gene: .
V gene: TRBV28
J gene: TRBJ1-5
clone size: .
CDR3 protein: CASSSRGISNQPQHF
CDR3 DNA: TGTGCCAGCAGTTCTCGGGGGATTAGCAATCAGCCCCAGCATTTT

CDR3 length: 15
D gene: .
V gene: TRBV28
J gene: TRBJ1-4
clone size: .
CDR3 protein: CASTTVGATNEKLFF
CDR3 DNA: TGTGCCAGCACCACGGTCGGTGCAACTAATGAAAAACTGTTTTTT

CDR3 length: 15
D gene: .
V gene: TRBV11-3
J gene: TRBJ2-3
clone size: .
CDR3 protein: CASSLAGSFGDTQYF
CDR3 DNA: TGTGCCAGCAGCTTAGCGGGTAGCTTCGGAGATACGCAGTATTTT

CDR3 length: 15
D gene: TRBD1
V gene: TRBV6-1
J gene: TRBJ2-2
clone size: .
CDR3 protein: CASRGGQGVGGELFF
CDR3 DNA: TGTGCCAGCAGGGGCGGACAGGGGGTCGGTGGGGAGCTGTTTTTT

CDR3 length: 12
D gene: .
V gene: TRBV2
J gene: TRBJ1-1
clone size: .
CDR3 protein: CATTGENTEAFF
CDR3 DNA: TGTGCCACCACTGGGGAGAACACTGAAGCTTTCTTT

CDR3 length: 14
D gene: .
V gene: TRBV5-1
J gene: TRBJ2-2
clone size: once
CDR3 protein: CASSLVLNTGELFF
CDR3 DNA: TGCGCCAGCAGCTTGGTATTGAACACCGGGGAGCTGTTTTTT

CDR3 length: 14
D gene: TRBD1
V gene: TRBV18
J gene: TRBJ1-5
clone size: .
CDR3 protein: CASTDTGVGQPQHF
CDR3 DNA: TGTGCCAGCACTGACACAGGGGTTGGACAGCCCCAGCATTTT

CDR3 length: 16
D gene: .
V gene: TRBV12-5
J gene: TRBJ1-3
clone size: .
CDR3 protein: CASGPAGDPSGNTIYF
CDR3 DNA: TGTGCTAGTGGTCCGGCGGGGGACCCATCTGGAAACACCATATATTTT

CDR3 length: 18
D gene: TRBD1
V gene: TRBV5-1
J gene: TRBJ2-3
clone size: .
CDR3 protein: CASSLGPGGDWSTDTQYF
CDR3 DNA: TGCGCCAGCAGCTTGGGGCCAGGGGGCGATTGGAGCACAGATACGCAGTATTTT

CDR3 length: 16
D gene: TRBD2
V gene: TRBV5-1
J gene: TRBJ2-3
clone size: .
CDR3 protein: CASRSPSGTSTDTQYF
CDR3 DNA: TGCGCCAGCCGCTCCCCAAGCGGGACTAGCACAGATACGCAGTATTTT

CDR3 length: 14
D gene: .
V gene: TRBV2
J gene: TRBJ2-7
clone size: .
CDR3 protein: CASRGGTSTGEQYF
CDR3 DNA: TGTGCCAGCAGGGGCGGGACATCTACAGGAGAGCAGTACTTC

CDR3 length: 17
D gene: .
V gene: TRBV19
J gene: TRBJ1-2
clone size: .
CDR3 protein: CASSTLPGYRYGYGYTF
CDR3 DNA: TGTGCCAGTAGTACCCTACCTGGTTACCGATACGGCTATGGCTACACCTTC

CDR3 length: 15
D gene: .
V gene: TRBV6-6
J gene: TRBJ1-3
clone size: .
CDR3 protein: CASSYSTTTGNTIYF
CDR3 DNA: TGTGCCAGCAGTTACTCGACCACAACTGGAAACACCATATATTTT